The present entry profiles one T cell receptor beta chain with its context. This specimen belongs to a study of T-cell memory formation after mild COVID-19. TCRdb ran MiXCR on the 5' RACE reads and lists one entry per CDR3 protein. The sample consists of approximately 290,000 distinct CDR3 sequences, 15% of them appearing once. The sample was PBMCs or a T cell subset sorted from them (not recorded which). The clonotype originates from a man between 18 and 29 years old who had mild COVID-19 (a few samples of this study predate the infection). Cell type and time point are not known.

CDR3 sequence: CSASSGRDTGELFF. CDR3 nucleotides: TGCAGTGCTAGCTCGGGAAGGGACACCGGGGAGCTGTTTTTT. The V gene is TRBV20-1, the J gene TRBJ2-2, with a tentative D call TRBD2 (5 bases). CDR3 length: 14 residues. V was cut by 3 bases and J by 3 bases, with 11 bases left in between. CDR1 DFQATT and CDR2 SNEGSKA come from the germline V gene (reference sequence).